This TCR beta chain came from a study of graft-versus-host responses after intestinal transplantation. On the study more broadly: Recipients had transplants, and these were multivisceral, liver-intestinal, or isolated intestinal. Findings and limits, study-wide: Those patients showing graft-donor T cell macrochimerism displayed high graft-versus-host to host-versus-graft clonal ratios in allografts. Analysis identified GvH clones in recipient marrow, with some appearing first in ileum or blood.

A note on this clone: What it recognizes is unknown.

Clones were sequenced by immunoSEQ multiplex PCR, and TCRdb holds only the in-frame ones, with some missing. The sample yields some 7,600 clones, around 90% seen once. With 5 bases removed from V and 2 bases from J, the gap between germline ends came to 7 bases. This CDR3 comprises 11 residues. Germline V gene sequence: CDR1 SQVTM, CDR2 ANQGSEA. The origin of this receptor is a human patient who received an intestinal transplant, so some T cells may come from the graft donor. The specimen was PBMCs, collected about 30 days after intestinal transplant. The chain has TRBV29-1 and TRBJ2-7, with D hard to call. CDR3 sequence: CSVLNTYEQYF. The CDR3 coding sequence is TGCAGCGTTTTAAATACCTACGAGCAGTACTTC.